The 20 T cell receptor beta chains below all came from one sample that was sequenced in a study of tumor-infiltrating lymphocytes in primary liver carcinoma. TCR beta cDNA was reverse-transcribed from roughly 520 ng of total RNA. The reaction used a constant-region primer and ProtoScript II reverse transcriptase. Amplification in three nested multiplex PCR rounds with slightly modified ARM-PCR gave rise to TCR beta libraries. The first two PCR rounds, roughly 10 cycles each, used TRBV1-TRBV30 forward primers and a C-beta reverse primer. From the multiplex PCR reads, TCRdb called clonotypes with MiXCR, one entry per CDR3 protein. Among a few hundred thousand distinct CDR3 sequences listed, roughly three fifths were seen once. Unsorted whole blood supplied the blood RNA, and germline DNA was isolated too. Specimen: peripheral blood. These receptors were obtained from a woman aged 25 to 45 with primary liver carcinoma and hepatitis B virus infection.

A remark on this clonotype: A junction end diverges from the germline sequence, so it may reflect a read error. The chain joins TRBV4-1 to TRBJ1-1, with D tentatively TRBD1 (6 bases). This CDR3 is built from 16 residues. Per the germline V gene, CDR1 is MGHRA and CDR2 is YSYEKL. CDR3 region: CTSSQDGVTGYTGAFF. The DNA for the CDR3 is TGCACCAGCAGCCAAGATGGAGTAACAGGGTACACTGGAGCTTTCTTT.

This clonotype was observed a handful of times. The rearrangement uses TRBV12-3 or TRBV12-4 and TRBJ2-1, with D perhaps assigned TRBD1 or TRBD2 (5 bases each). Trimming took off 6 bases at V and 12 bases at J, with 18 bases between the two ends. The CDR3 totals 13 residues. The CDR3 region is CASSSVRGLRQFF. The CDR3, as DNA: TGTGCCAGCAGCTCCGTCCGGGGCTTGAGGCAGTTCTTC.

This sequence joins TRBV12-3 or TRBV12-4 and TRBJ2-1, with 9 bases that match TRBD1. This CDR3 has 14 residues. Unmatched junction bases numbered 5, after V lost 10 bases and J lost 1 base. The DNA of the CDR3 is TGTGCCACCCTTGACAGGGGGTCCTACAATGAGCAGTTCTTC. Translated, it gives CATLDRGSYNEQFF.

This CDR3 is CAWSVGVGRPDNQPQHF. Here the CDR3 DNA reads TGTGCCTGGAGTGTAGGGGTGGGTCGCCCTGACAATCAGCCCCAGCATTTT. V is TRBV30 and J is TRBJ1-5; maybe TRBD1 (5 bases). V lost 0 bases, J lost 3 bases, and 18 bases lay in between. The CDR3 is 17 amino acids. The germline V gene encodes CDR1 GTSNPN and CDR2 SVGIG (reference sequence).

This clonotype was recorded a few times. The rearrangement uses TRBV7-9 and TRBJ1-1; 10 bases line up with TRBD1. The V gene's germline CDR1 is SEHNR and CDR2 FQNEAQ (reference sequence). The CDR3 has 14 residues. With V trimmed by 5 bases and J by 10 bases, 10 bases remained unmatched. The CDR3 DNA is TGTGCCAGCAGCCGGCCGGGACAGGGGCGATCAGCTTTCTTT. Translating gives CASSRPGQGRSAFF.

This clonotype was observed at least ten times. The V and J genes are TRBV29-1 and TRBJ1-1; 7 nucleotides line up with TRBD1. J was trimmed by 8 bases and V by 6 bases; bases with no gene match: 6. This CDR3 has 11 residues. Germline loops: CDR1 SQVTM, CDR2 ANQGSEA. CDR3 DNA: TGCAGCGTGGAAACGACAGGGGAAGCTTTCTTT. It encodes CSVETTGEAFF.

With regard to this clonotype: Given a much more abundant clone one base away, this may be a read error. The genes are TRBV29-1 and TRBJ2-5, with D unresolved. Germline-derived CDR1 and CDR2 are SQVTM and ANQGSEA. CDR3 length: 14 amino acids. The DNA of the CDR3 is TGCAGCGTTGGCCTGGGCAAAACTCAAGTGACCCAGTACTTC. Translation: CSVGLGKTQVTQYF.

The sample holds one count of this clonotype. A much larger clone differs from this one at a single base, so this may be a read error. The chain carries TRBV6-5 and TRBJ2-5; D uncertain. The CDR3 length is 13 residues. Germline V gives CDR1 MNHEY, CDR2 SVGAGI. Trimming shortened V by 5 bases and J by 7 bases, and 14 bases separated the two germline ends. CDR3 sequence reads: CASSDTVFGTQYF. CDR3 bases: TGTGCCAGCAGTGACACCGTTTTTGGGACCCAGTACTTC.

This clonotype was detected many times. J is TRBJ1-1 and V is TRBV12-3 or TRBV12-4; possible D gene TRBD1, 6 bases. The ends were cut back, 5 bases at V and 4 bases at J, with 14 bases in the middle. This CDR3 is 14 amino acids long. CDR3 region: CASSLWGARTEAFF. The CDR3 nucleotides read TGTGCCAGCAGTCTGTGGGGGGCACGCACTGAAGCTTTCTTT.

The chain joins TRBV11-1 to TRBJ2-1; tentatively, D is TRBD2 (6 bases). CDR3 length: 16 residues. V lost 7 bases, J lost 2 bases, and 18 bases lay in between. From germline, CDR1 is SGHAT and CDR2 FQDESV (reference sequence). CDR3 nucleotides: TGTGCCAGCATCACACGAGGTGGCGGGGCCTACAATGAGCAGTTCTTC. Translation: CASITRGGGAYNEQFF.

Of note for this clonotype: This could be a read error, since a much larger clone is one nucleotide away. The chain joins TRBV4-2 to TRBJ2-7, with 8 bases lining up with TRBD2. The V gene's germline CDR1 is LGHNA and CDR2 YNFKEQ. The CDR3 is 14 amino acids. The chain's CDR3 is CAGSQTSGSYEQYF. The DNA for the CDR3 is TGTGCCGGCAGCCAAACTAGCGGTTCCTACGAGCAGTACTTC.

Regarding this clonotype: A much larger clone lies a single base off, so this may be a read error. J is TRBJ1-2 and V is TRBV6-2 or TRBV6-3; D unclear. V shed 4 bases and J shed 7 bases, with 19 bases lying between them. CDR3 length equals 15 residues. Germline V gives CDR1 MNHEY, CDR2 SVGEGT. CDR3 amino acids: CASSSIFGVGRGYTF. Written as DNA, the CDR3 is TGTGCCAGCAGTTCAATATTCGGCGTGGGTCGTGGCTACACCTTC.

This clonotype came up many times. The V and J genes are TRBV4-1 and TRBJ1-3; D not certain. Per the germline V gene, CDR1 is MGHRA and CDR2 is YSYEKL. CDR3 length: 16 amino acids. Deletions cut 2 bases from V and 0 bases from J, with 11 bases between. As DNA, the CDR3 is TGCGCCAGCAGCCAATTTGGGTTGAGCTCTGGAAACACCATATATTTT. Protein: CASSQFGLSSGNTIYF.

A remark on this clonotype: A much larger clone sits a single nucleotide away, making a read error possible. The chain couples TRBV10-2 to TRBJ2-5; D gene uncertain. This CDR3 has 9 amino acids. Germline-derived CDR1 and CDR2 are WSHSY and SAAADI. The V end was cut by 7 bases, the J end by 5 bases, with 2 bases between. In DNA form, the CDR3 reads TGCGCCAGCATGGAGACCCAGTACTTC. This codes for CASMETQYF.

The CDR3 sequence: CASSFSDRGPGGYTF. The CDR3, as DNA: TGTGCCAGCAGTTTTAGTGACAGGGGGCCGGGAGGCTACACCTTC. The chain carries TRBV12-3 or TRBV12-4 and TRBJ1-2, with 10 nucleotides matching TRBD1. Trimming took 3 bases from V and 8 from J; bases not matched to a gene: 9. The CDR3 is 15 residues long.

In its sample, this clonotype was seen a few times. V gene TRBV27 combines with J gene TRBJ2-1, with D unclear. Germline CDR1 and CDR2: MNHEY and SMNVEV (reference sequence). The CDR3 totals 13 residues. Trimming took off 7 bases at V and 6 bases at J, with 13 bases between the two ends. The DNA for the CDR3 is TGTGCCAGCATCCCCCGCGGAGTCAATGAGCAGTTCTTC. It codes for CASIPRGVNEQFF.

This clonotype was recorded a few times. The chain employs TRBV7-9 and TRBJ1-2, with D maybe TRBD1 (5 bases). The CDR3 is 14 residues long. Germline CDR1 reads SEHNR; CDR2 reads FQNEAQ (reference sequence). Trimming took 5 bases from V and 5 from J, leaving 15 bases between them. The CDR3 region is CASSLGSGGYGYTF. CDR3 coding DNA: TGTGCCAGCAGCCTAGGGTCCGGGGGTTATGGCTACACCTTC. Full variable domain (rest looked up from reference TRBV7-9 and TRBJ1-2): DTGVSQNPRHKITKRGQNVTFRCDPISEHNRLYWYRQTLGQGPEFLTYFQNEAQLEKSRLLSDRFSAERPKGSFSTLEIQRTEQGDSAMYLCASSLGSGGYGYTFGSGTRLTVV.

The chain uses TRBV5-8 and TRBJ2-1; TRBD2 agrees at 8 bases. There are 17 residues in the CDR3. From germline, CDR1 is SGHTS and CDR2 YDEGEE. The junction had 8 bases not matched to a gene; V was cut back by 3 bases and J by 0 bases. CDR3 sequence (DNA): TGTGCCAGCAGCTCGCACGTAGCGGGGATCTCCTACAATGAGCAGTTCTTC. Protein product: CASSSHVAGISYNEQFF.

This clonotype was detected a few times. This chain links TRBV4-1 with TRBJ1-5, with D tentatively TRBD1 (5 bases). Per germline, CDR1 MGHRA and CDR2 YSYEKL. Trimming shortened V by 8 bases and J by 2 bases, and 16 bases separated the two germline ends. The CDR3 length is 15 residues. The CDR3 sequence: CASGGGREGNQPQHF. The CDR3 region has the DNA TGCGCCAGCGGGGGAGGGCGCGAGGGCAATCAGCCCCAGCATTTT.

This clonotype turned up a few times. A much larger clone is a single base away; this may be a read error. The chain links TRBV11-2 to TRBJ2-2; TRBD2 might be the D (5 bases). Per germline, CDR1 SGHAT and CDR2 FQNNGV. There are 11 residues in the CDR3. Written as DNA, the CDR3 is TGTGCCAGCAGCTTCGCCGGGGAGCTGCTTTTT. Its translation is CASSFAGELLF.